These T cell receptor beta chains were read from a single sample in a study of human T cells and chemical hapten exposure. In TCRdb, the RACE reads were re-called with MiXCR into one record per CDR3 protein. The sample records more than 300,000 distinct CDR3 sequences, roughly 5.3% being singletons. The starting material was whole blood, obtained in connection with sensitization to the hapten diphenylcyclopropenone (DPC). These TCRs come from a woman in her forties or fifties with alopecia areata. Some clones in this sample may be carry-over from other donors' samples. The CDR3 runs from the conserved cysteine through the conserved F or W. The D gene is left open where the match is weak. A clone size is listed for some rows: how often the clone was seen (once, few, many), or a class if it is expanded.

J gene,D gene,V gene,clone size,CDR3 protein,CDR3 DNA
TRBJ2-3,.,TRBV10-2,many,CASSEASADTQYF,TGCGCCAGCAGTGAGGCTAGCGCAGATACGCAGTATTTT
TRBJ2-1,.,TRBV27,few,CASSLRVRDYNEQFF,TGTGCCAGCAGTTTAAGGGTGCGGGACTACAATGAGCAGTTCTTC
TRBJ2-5,.,TRBV30,few,CASDRVATQYF,TGTGCCTCGGACCGGGTTGCGACCCAGTACTTC
TRBJ1-2,TRBD1,TRBV27,.,CASKSTGEGYTF,TGTGCCAGCAAGAGCACAGGGGAAGGCTACACCTTC
TRBJ2-1,TRBD2,TRBV11-2,few,CASSRTSGRAGPNEQFF,TGTGCCAGCAGCCGGACTAGCGGGAGGGCCGGGCCCAATGAGCAGTTCTTC
TRBJ1-3,.,TRBV5-5,few,CASSLAHRRSGNTIYF,TGTGCCAGCAGCTTGGCTCACAGGCGCTCTGGAAACACCATATATTTT
TRBJ2-7,TRBD2,TRBV5-4,many,CASSLPLGLADSYEQYF,TGTGCCAGCAGCTTGCCACTCGGACTAGCGGACTCCTACGAGCAGTACTTC
TRBJ1-5,.,TRBV25-1,many,CASSDWDSNQPQHF,TGTGCCAGCAGCGATTGGGACAGCAATCAGCCCCAGCATTTT
TRBJ2-1,.,TRBV6-5,many,CASSPDQESYEQFF,TGTGCCAGCAGTCCCGATCAGGAATCGTATGAGCAGTTCTTC
TRBJ2-3,TRBD2,TRBV12-3/TRBV12-4,.,CASSFPAGREDTQYF,TGTGCCAGCAGTTTCCCGGCGGGGAGGGAAGATACGCAGTATTTT
TRBJ2-6,.,TRBV27,many,CASRRTERSGANVLTF,TGTGCCAGTAGGAGAACAGAGCGCTCTGGGGCCAACGTCCTGACTTTC
TRBJ2-1,.,TRBV5-8,.,CASSLFQGGSYNEQSF,TGTGCCAGCAGCTTGTTCCAGGGGGGCAGTTACAATGAGCAGTCCTTC
TRBJ2-1,.,TRBV7-9,many,CASRGGNEQFF,TGTGCCAGCAGGGGGGGCAATGAGCAGTTCTTC
TRBJ2-1,TRBD2,TRBV4-1,.,CASSQGGTIEAIEQFF,TGCGCCAGCAGCCAAGGGGGGACTATAGAGGCGATTGAGCAGTTCTTC
TRBJ2-5,.,TRBV24-1,few,CATSDLGDTHGETQYF,TGTGCCACCAGTGATCTAGGGGACACCCACGGGGAGACCCAGTACTTC
TRBJ1-1,.,TRBV12-3/TRBV12-4,many,CASSLGPEAFF,TGTGCCAGCAGCTTAGGCCCTGAAGCTTTCTTT
TRBJ1-3,.,TRBV28,.,CASSLVLGSSGNTIYF,TGTGCCAGCAGTTTAGTTTTGGGCAGCTCTGGAAACACCATATATTTT
TRBJ2-2,.,TRBV29-1,many,CSGRTANTGELFF,TGCAGCGGGCGGACAGCGAACACCGGGGAGCTGTTTTTT
TRBJ2-3,TRBD2,TRBV20-1,many,CSATPSGGREDTQYF,TGCAGTGCAACCCCTAGCGGGGGACGGGAAGATACGCAGTATTTT
TRBJ2-5,.,TRBV6-6,many,CASMRSQETQYF,TGTGCCAGCATGCGATCCCAAGAGACCCAGTACTTC
TRBJ2-6,.,TRBV12-3/TRBV12-4,many,CASSFDRDSGANVLTF,TGTGCCAGCAGTTTTGATAGGGACTCTGGGGCCAACGTCCTGACTTTC
TRBJ2-7,.,TRBV6-6,many,CATVKGVGRYEQYF,TGTGCCACCGTTAAGGGGGTAGGCCGCTACGAGCAGTACTTC
TRBJ1-6,.,TRBV4-3,.,CASSQEIGVQSPLHF,TGCGCCAGCAGCCAAGAAATAGGGGTACAATCACCCCTCCACTTT
TRBJ2-7,TRBD1,TRBV12-3/TRBV12-4,.,CASSFVDRAYEQYF,TGTGCCAGCAGTTTCGTGGACAGGGCCTACGAGCAGTACTTC
TRBJ2-1,.,TRBV6-5,many,CASSLPGRERQFF,TGTGCCAGCAGCCTCCCCGGGAGAGAGAGGCAGTTCTTC
TRBJ2-1,TRBD1,TRBV2,.,CASSGDRGSYNEQFF,TGTGCCAGCAGTGGAGACAGGGGATCCTACAATGAGCAGTTCTTC
TRBJ2-7,TRBD1,TRBV28,.,CASLDRGEYEQYF,TGTGCCAGCCTTGACAGGGGGGAGTACGAGCAGTACTTC
TRBJ1-5,.,TRBV2,.,CASRGGLKSNQPQHF,TGTGCCAGCAGGGGCGGACTAAAGAGCAATCAGCCCCAGCATTTT
TRBJ1-2,TRBD1,TRBV5-1,many,CASSLGTGGFTNYGYTF,TGCGCCAGCAGCTTGGGGACAGGGGGATTCACTAACTATGGCTACACCTTC
TRBJ2-1,TRBD2,TRBV6-5,many,CASSSSVSSGRANEQFF,TGTGCCAGCAGTTCCTCTGTTTCTAGCGGGAGGGCAAATGAGCAGTTCTTC
TRBJ2-1,TRBD1,TRBV3-1,many,CASSQGGQANEQFF,TGTGCCAGCAGCCAAGGGGGACAGGCGAATGAGCAGTTCTTC
TRBJ2-7,.,TRBV29-1,many,CSVIGREQYF,TGCAGCGTTATCGGGCGCGAGCAGTACTTC
TRBJ1-5,.,TRBV7-9,.,CASSLNGGREPQHF,TGTGCCAGCAGCTTGAACGGGGGCAGAGAGCCCCAGCATTTT
TRBJ2-3,.,TRBV4-3,many,CASSRGVTDTQYF,TGCGCCAGCAGCCGCGGGGTGACAGATACGCAGTATTTT
TRBJ1-6,.,TRBV20-1,.,CSARVLGQNSPLHF,TGCAGTGCTAGAGTGTTAGGGCAGAATTCACCCCTCCACTTT
TRBJ1-2,.,TRBV28,many,CASSTGTGNSRYTF,TGTGCCAGCTCAACAGGAACAGGAAACTCCCGCTACACCTTC
TRBJ1-1,TRBD1,TRBV7-9,.,CASSQYRGSMNTEAFF,TGTGCCAGCAGCCAGTACAGGGGAAGTATGAACACTGAAGCTTTCTTT
TRBJ1-1,.,TRBV12-3/TRBV12-4,many,CASSFTGGNTEAFF,TGTGCCAGCAGTTTCACGGGGGGGAACACTGAAGCTTTCTTT
TRBJ2-2,.,TRBV29-1,many,CSVTLASGELFF,TGCAGCGTGACCCTCGCATCCGGGGAGCTGTTTTTT